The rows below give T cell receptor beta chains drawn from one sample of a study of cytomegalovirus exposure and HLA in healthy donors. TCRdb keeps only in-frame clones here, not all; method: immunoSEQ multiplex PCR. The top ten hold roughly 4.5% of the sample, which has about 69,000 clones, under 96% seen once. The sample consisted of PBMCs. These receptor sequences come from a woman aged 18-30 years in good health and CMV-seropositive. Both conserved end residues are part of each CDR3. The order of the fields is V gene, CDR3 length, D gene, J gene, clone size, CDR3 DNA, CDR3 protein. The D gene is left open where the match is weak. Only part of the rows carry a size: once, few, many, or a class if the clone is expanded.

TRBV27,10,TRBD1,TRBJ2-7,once,TGTGCCAGCAGTTTAGCAGGGGGGTACTTC,CASSLAGGYF
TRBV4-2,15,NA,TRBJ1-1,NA,TGTGCCAGCAGCCAAGTTCGTTGGCAGAACACTGAAGCTTTCTTT,CASSQVRWQNTEAFF
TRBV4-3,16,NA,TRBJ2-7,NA,TGCGCCAGCAGCCAAGATCGCGAGGGAAGGGCTGTCGAGCAGTACTTC,CASSQDREGRAVEQYF
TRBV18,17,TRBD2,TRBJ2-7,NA,TGTGCCAGCTCACCGGGGACTAGCGGGAGGGCCTCCTACGAGCAGTACTTC,CASSPGTSGRASYEQYF
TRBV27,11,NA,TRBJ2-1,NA,TGTGCCAGCAGTTTACGCAATGAGCAGTTCTTC,CASSLRNEQFF
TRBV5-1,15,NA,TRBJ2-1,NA,TGCGCCAGCAGCCAACCCCGGGACTCTTACAATGAGCAGTTCTTC,CASSQPRDSYNEQFF
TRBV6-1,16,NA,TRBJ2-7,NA,TGTGCCAGCAGTGTTGCGGACAGCAAGGCATCCTACGAGCAGTACTTC,CASSVADSKASYEQYF
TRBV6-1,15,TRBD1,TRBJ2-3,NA,TGTGCCAGCAGTGGTCAGGGGGCCCATACGGGTACGCAGTATTTT,CASSGQGAHTGTQYF
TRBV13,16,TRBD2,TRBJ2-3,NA,TGTGCCAGCAGCTACCGACTAGCGGAGAGCACAGATACGCAGTATTTT,CASSYRLAESTDTQYF
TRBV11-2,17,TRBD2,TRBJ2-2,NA,TGTGCCAGCAGCCCCGGGACTAGCGGGATCTCAACCGGGGAGCTGTTTTTT,CASSPGTSGISTGELFF
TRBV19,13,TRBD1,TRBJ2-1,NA,TGTGCCAGTAGCGGGACAGGGTACAATGAGCAGTTCTTC,CASSGTGYNEQFF
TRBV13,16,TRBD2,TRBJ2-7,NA,TGTGCCAGCAGCTTAGGGTTAGCGGGGGGTACTTACGAGCAGTACTTC,CASSLGLAGGTYEQYF
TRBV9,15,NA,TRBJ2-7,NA,TGTGCCAGCAGCGTAGAGGGGCATAGCTCCTACGAGCAGTACTTC,CASSVEGHSSYEQYF
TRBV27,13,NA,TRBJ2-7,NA,TGTGCCAGCAGTTTATCCCCTTCCTACGAGCAGTACTTC,CASSLSPSYEQYF
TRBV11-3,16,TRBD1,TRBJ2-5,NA,TGTGCCAGCAGCTTAGGGTTGGCCAGGGGGCAGGAGACCCAGTACTTC,CASSLGLARGQETQYF
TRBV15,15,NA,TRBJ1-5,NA,TGTGCCACCAGCAGCGCGGGGGAAACCAATCAGCCCCAGCATTTT,CATSSAGETNQPQHF
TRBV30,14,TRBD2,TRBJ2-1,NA,TGTGCCTGGAGCGGGACTAGCGGGAGCTATGAGCAGTTCTTC,CAWSGTSGSYEQFF
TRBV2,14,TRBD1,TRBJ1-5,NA,TGTGCCAGCCACAGGACAGGGGGCGGTCAGCCCCAGCATTTT,CASHRTGGGQPQHF
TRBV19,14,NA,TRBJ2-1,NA,TGTGCCAGTAGCGAGGGTACACTATACAATGAGCAGTTCTTC,CASSEGTLYNEQFF
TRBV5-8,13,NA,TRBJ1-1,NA,TGTGCCAGCAGCTTTCCGGGGGACTCAGCGACTTTCTTT,CASSFPGDSATFF
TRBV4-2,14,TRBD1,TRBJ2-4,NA,TGTGCCAGCAGCCAACAGGGGGCAGGTAACATTCAGTACTTC,CASSQQGAGNIQYF
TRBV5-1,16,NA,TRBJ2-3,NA,TGCGCCAGCAGCTTGGATGCGGCAACTAGCACAGATACGCAGTATTTT,CASSLDAATSTDTQYF
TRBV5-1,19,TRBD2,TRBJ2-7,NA,TGCGCCAGCAGCTTGGTAACTAGCGGGAGCGCCCTTAGCTCCTACGAGCAGTACTTC,CASSLVTSGSALSSYEQYF
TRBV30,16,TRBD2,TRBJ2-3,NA,TGTGCCTGGAGTCGTTCGACTAGCGATCACACAGATACGCAGTATTTT,CAWSRSTSDHTDTQYF
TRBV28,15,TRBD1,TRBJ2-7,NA,TGTGCCAGCAGTTTATGGCCACAGGGGGCCGGGGAGCAGTACTTC,CASSLWPQGAGEQYF
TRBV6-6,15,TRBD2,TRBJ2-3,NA,TGTGCCAGCAGTTACGGACTAGCGTACACAGATACGCAGTATTTT,CASSYGLAYTDTQYF
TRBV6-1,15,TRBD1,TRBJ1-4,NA,TGTGCCAGCAGTGTTGGGACAGGGGTTAATGAAAAACTGTTTTTT,CASSVGTGVNEKLFF
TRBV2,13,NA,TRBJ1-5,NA,TGTGCCAGCAGTGACGGGTGGAATCAGCCCCAGCATTTT,CASSDGWNQPQHF
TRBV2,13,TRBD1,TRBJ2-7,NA,TGTGCCAGCAACCCGGGACAGGTGTACGAGCAGTACTTC,CASNPGQVYEQYF
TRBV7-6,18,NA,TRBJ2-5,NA,TGTGCCAGCAGCTTAGTCCCCTTGGCTTCCTTGGCCAAAGAGACCCAGTACTTC,CASSLVPLASLAKETQYF
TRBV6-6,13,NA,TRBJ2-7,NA,TGTGCCAGCAGTTACTCTATCGACATCGAGCAGTACTTC,CASSYSIDIEQYF
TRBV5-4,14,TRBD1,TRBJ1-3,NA,TGTGCCAGCAGGGACCTGGGACAGGGACACACCATATATTTT,CASRDLGQGHTIYF
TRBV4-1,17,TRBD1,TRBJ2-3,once,TGCGCCAGCAGCCAAGATTCGTTGGGGACAGGCACAGATACGCAGTATTTT,CASSQDSLGTGTDTQYF
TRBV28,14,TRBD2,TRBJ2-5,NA,TGTGCCAGCAGTGGACTAGCGGCCCAAGAGACCCAGTACTTC,CASSGLAAQETQYF
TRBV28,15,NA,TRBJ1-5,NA,TGTGCCAGCGTGAGTTCCCGGTTTAGCAATCAGCCCCAGCATTTT,CASVSSRFSNQPQHF
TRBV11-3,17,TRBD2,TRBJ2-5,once,TGTGCCAGCAGCTTAGGGAGCGGGAGGGGTGTTGGGGAGACCCAGTACTTC,CASSLGSGRGVGETQYF
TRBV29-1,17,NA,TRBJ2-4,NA,TGCAGCGTTGAGCTCCCAAGGAGGACTCTAGCCAAAAACATTCAGTACTTC,CSVELPRRTLAKNIQYF
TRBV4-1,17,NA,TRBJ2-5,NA,TGCGCCAGCAGCCAAGAGGGTAGGGAGGACTCCCGAGAGACCCAGTACTTC,CASSQEGREDSRETQYF
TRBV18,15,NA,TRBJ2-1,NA,TGTGCCAGCTCACCAAGTAGAGGGTCCTACAATGAGCAGTTCTTC,CASSPSRGSYNEQFF
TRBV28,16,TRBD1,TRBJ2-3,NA,TGTGCCAGCAGTTCCGAACTGCGACAGGGTGCAGATACGCAGTATTTT,CASSSELRQGADTQYF
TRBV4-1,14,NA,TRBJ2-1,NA,TGCGCCAGCAGCCAACCGGGACAAGGGGTTGAGCAGTTCTTC,CASSQPGQGVEQFF
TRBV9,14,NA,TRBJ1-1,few,TGTGCCAGCAGCGTAGGGGGCACGGGCACTGAAGCTTTCTTT,CASSVGGTGTEAFF
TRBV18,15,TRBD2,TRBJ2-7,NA,TGTGCCAGCTCATCGGGCAGCGGGGCCTCCTACGAGCAGTACTTC,CASSSGSGASYEQYF
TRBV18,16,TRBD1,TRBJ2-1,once,TGTGCCAGCTCATGGGACAGGGGGCTGGTTGGGGATGAGCAGTTCTTC,CASSWDRGLVGDEQFF
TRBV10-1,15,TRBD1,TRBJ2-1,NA,TGCGCCAGCAGTGAGGGGGACAGGGGGCACAATGAGCAGTTCTTC,CASSEGDRGHNEQFF
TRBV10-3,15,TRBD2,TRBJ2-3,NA,TGTGCCATCAGTTCGGGGGGGGCCGCGACAGATACGCAGTATTTT,CAISSGGAATDTQYF
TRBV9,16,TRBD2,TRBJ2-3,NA,TGTGCCAGCAGCGTAGATCCTAGCGGGAGGCCAGATACGCAGTATTTT,CASSVDPSGRPDTQYF